These 21 T cell receptor beta chains came from one sample sequenced in a study of memory CD4+ T cells and cytomegalovirus serostatus. Assay used: immunoSEQ multiplex PCR; TCRdb lists only in-frame clones, some missing. The profile shows around 88,000 clones, over 70% of them singletons. The sort gate was single viable CD3+CD4+CD8-CD45RO+ cells for memory CD4+ T cells. The source material was memory CD4+ T cells from blood. The receptors were gathered from an adult in good health and CMV-seropositive.

This chain joins TRBV5-1 and TRBJ1-5, with TRBD1 as a possible D gene (5 bases). V was cut by 0 bases and J by 7 bases, with 11 bases left in between. The CDR3 runs 14 residues. Germline V gene lookup returns CDR1 SGHRS and CDR2 YFSETQ. CDR3 nucleotides: TGCGCCAGCAGCTTGGGGCAGGGTGGGCAGCCCCAGCATTTT. As protein: CASSLGQGGQPQHF.

V gene TRBV18 combines with J gene TRBJ2-5, with TRBD2 matching over 12 bases. Germline-derived CDR1 and CDR2 are KGHSH and LQKENI. V trimming: 3 bases; J trimming: 5 bases; junction bases outside the gene matches: 1. This CDR3 has 14 residues. CDR3 coding DNA: TGTGCCAGCTCACCGACTAGCGGGAGTGAGACCCAGTACTTC. Translated: CASSPTSGSETQYF.

This sequence joins TRBV19 and TRBJ1-4; no clear D. V was clipped by 3 bases and J by 7 bases, with 15 bases between them. Germline lookup yields CDR1 LNHDA and CDR2 SQIVND (reference sequence). The CDR3 sequence is 15 residues long. The CDR3 nucleotides read TGTGCCAGTAGTATGGGTGGAGCCCTTGGTGAAAAACTGTTTTTT. Protein sequence: CASSMGGALGEKLFF.

This chain links TRBV5-4 with TRBJ2-3; TRBD2 matches 8 bases. The CDR3 has 15 residues. Germline CDR1 reads SGHNT; CDR2 reads YYREEE (reference sequence). V shed 5 bases and J 2 bases; nucleotides not matched to a gene: 7. The CDR3 here is CASSRSGRNTDTQYF. The CDR3 nucleotides are TGTGCCAGCAGTCGGAGCGGGAGAAACACAGATACGCAGTATTTT.

This chain connects TRBV6-5 to TRBJ2-2; possible D gene TRBD1, 6 bases. The ends were cut back, 0 bases at V and 8 bases at J, with 16 bases in the middle. CDR1 is MNHEY and CDR2 is SVGAGI in the germline V gene. This CDR3 comprises 16 residues. The DNA for the CDR3 is TGTGCCAGCAGTTACTCTAACACAGGGCTGGGGGGGGAGCTGTTTTTT. This sequence encodes CASSYSNTGLGGELFF.

The CDR3 bases are TGTGCCAGTACCACCAACACTTTCAGCGGGAGCAAGGGCACCGGGGAGCTGTTTTTT. It encodes CASTTNTFSGSKGTGELFF. The chain recombines TRBV19 with TRBJ2-2; 8 nucleotides line up with TRBD2. The CDR3 length is 19 residues. Germline values: CDR1 LNHDA, CDR2 SQIVND (reference sequence). V shed 7 bases, J shed 4 bases, and the junction held 20 bases outside the gene matches.

This chain connects TRBV2 to TRBJ1-3; tentatively, D is TRBD1 (6 bases). The CDR3 length is 14 residues. V shed 7 bases and J shed 0 bases, with 10 bases lying between them. Germline V gives CDR1 SNHLY, CDR2 FYNNEI. CDR3 region: CASMGDISGNTIYF. The DNA of the CDR3 is TGTGCCAGCATGGGGGACATCTCTGGAAACACCATATATTTT.

This clone was seen a few times. The rearrangement links TRBV5-6 to TRBJ1-1; 7 nucleotides match TRBD1. CDR1 SGHDT and CDR2 YYEEEE come from the germline V gene. The CDR3 has 13 amino acids. Losses at the gene ends were 0 bases for V and 10 bases for J; bases not matched to a gene: 6. CDR3 protein: CASSLGGGGRAFF. The CDR3 nucleotides read TGTGCCAGCAGCTTGGGAGGAGGGGGCCGAGCTTTCTTT.

The V gene is TRBV6-6, the J gene TRBJ1-2; D unresolved. Trimming stripped 6 bases from V and 0 bases from J, with 8 bases between. The CDR3 covers 13 residues. Germline CDR1 is MNHNY and CDR2 is SVGAGI (reference sequence). CDR3 region: CASSQTSNYGYTF. The CDR3 region has the DNA TGTGCCAGCAGCCAGACATCTAACTATGGCTACACCTTC.

V and J are TRBV5-8 and TRBJ1-4, with D maybe TRBD1 (6 bases). Germline V gives CDR1 SGHTS, CDR2 YDEGEE. Trimming removed 0 bases at V and 0 bases at J, with 6 bases between. The CDR3 loop spans 15 amino acids. CDR3 region: CASSLGQATNEKLFF. Here the CDR3 DNA reads TGTGCCAGCAGCTTGGGACAGGCAACTAATGAAAAACTGTTTTTT.

V and J are TRBV19 and TRBJ1-5, with 7 positions matching TRBD1. V trimming: 6 bases; J trimming: 0 bases; junction bases outside the gene matches: 8. Germline-derived CDR1 and CDR2 are LNHDA and SQIVND (reference sequence). The length of the CDR3 is 16 residues. The CDR3 reads CASSNNRGNSNQPQHF. The CDR3 DNA reads TGTGCCAGTAGCAATAACAGGGGAAATAGCAATCAGCCCCAGCATTTT.

The V and J genes are TRBV11-1 and TRBJ2-5, with 8 bases matching TRBD1. The CDR3 runs 14 residues. J was trimmed by 4 bases and V by 5 bases; bases with no gene match: 6. CDR1 is SGHAT, CDR2 FQDESV, per germline (reference sequence). CDR3 region: CASSADREAETQYF. The CDR3 DNA reads TGTGCCAGCAGCGCGGACAGGGAAGCAGAGACCCAGTACTTC. Combining the CDR3 with reference TRBV11-1 and TRBJ2-5 gives the whole variable domain EAEVAQSPRYKITEKSQAVAFWCDPISGHATLYWYRQILGQGPELLVQFQDESVVDDSQLPKDRFSAERLKGVDSTLKIQPAELGDSAMYLCASSADREAETQYFGPGTRLLVL.

Points on this clone: Germline and junction disagree at one end, which may indicate a read error. Here the CDR3 DNA reads TGTGCCAGCAGCTTGAAAGTTAATGCGCCCCATCACTTC. Amino acid sequence: CASSLKVNAPHHF. The rearrangement links TRBV7-8 to TRBJ2-5; no clear D gene. This CDR3 is 13 amino acids long. CDR1 is SGHVS, CDR2 FQNEAQ, per germline.

The rearrangement joins TRBV11-3 to TRBJ2-5, with D maybe TRBD2 (5 bases). Looked up from germline, CDR1 is SGHNT and CDR2 is YENEEA. The CDR3 runs 15 residues. With 2 bases removed from V and 1 base from J, the gap between germline ends came to 11 bases. The CDR3 loop is CASSLFGEPQETQYF. As DNA, the CDR3 is TGTGCCAGCAGCTTATTCGGGGAGCCCCAAGAGACCCAGTACTTC. Full variable domain (rest looked up from reference TRBV11-3 and TRBJ2-5): EAGVVQSPRYKIIEKKQPVAFWCNPISGHNTLYWYLQNLGQGPELLIRYENEEAVDDSQLPKDRFSAERLKGVDSTLKIQPAELGDSAVYLCASSLFGEPQETQYFGPGTRLLVL.

In this sample, this clone turned up a few times. The V gene is TRBV6-1, the J gene TRBJ2-6; TRBD1 matches 8 bases. CDR3 length equals 15 residues. V lost 9 bases to trimming and J lost 0 bases; unmatched junction nucleotides: 4. Germline-derived CDR1 and CDR2 are MNHNS and SASEGT. Here the CDR3 DNA reads TGTGCCAGTAGAACAGGGGGCTCTGGGGCCAACGTCCTGACTTTC. This encodes CASRTGGSGANVLTF.

The J gene is TRBJ2-2, the V gene TRBV6-1; weak D call: TRBD1 (6 bases). Germline V gene sequence: CDR1 MNHNS, CDR2 SASEGT. V lost 7 bases, J lost 1 base, and 13 bases lay in between. This CDR3 region has 15 residues. CDR3: CASIPVTGNTGELFF. CDR3 DNA sequence: TGTGCCAGCATACCAGTGACAGGGAACACCGGGGAGCTGTTTTTT.

The V gene is TRBV4-3, the J gene TRBJ1-1; no firm D call. V shed 5 bases and J shed 2 bases, with 15 bases lying between them. The CDR3 extends over 15 amino acids. Germline V lookup: CDR1 LGHNA, CDR2 YSLEER. Written as DNA, the CDR3 is TGCGCCAGCAGCGAGACCAGGCCGATAAACACTGAAGCTTTCTTT. Encoded protein: CASSETRPINTEAFF.

This clone was seen only once. The chain recombines TRBV6-5 with TRBJ1-2; weak D call: TRBD1 (6 bases). The CDR3 is 14 amino acids. Germline V gene data show CDR1 as MNHEY and CDR2 as SVGAGI. V lost 6 bases, J lost 4 bases, and 15 bases lay in between. CDR3 sequence: CASRRVGQSYGYTF. The CDR3 nucleotides read TGTGCCAGCAGACGAGTCGGACAGAGCTATGGCTACACCTTC.

In nucleotides, the CDR3 is TGTGCCAGCAGATGGGGACAGGGAGGACCCCAAGAGACCCAGTACTTC. This encodes CASRWGQGGPQETQYF. V and J are TRBV6-6 and TRBJ2-5; the match to TRBD1 covers 9 bases. In germline, CDR1 is MNHNY, CDR2 SVGAGI (reference sequence). Unmatched junction bases numbered 9, after V lost 6 bases and J lost 1 base. The CDR3 length is 16 residues.

This clone was detected a few times. This chain links TRBV19 with TRBJ2-5; maybe TRBD2 (6 bases). Germline V CDR1 and CDR2: LNHDA, SQIVND (reference sequence). This CDR3 has 14 amino acids. Trimming left V 1 base short and J 6 bases short, with 12 bases between. The CDR3 DNA follows: TGTGCCAGTAGTATAGGCGGGGCGGGGCAGACCCAGTACTTC. Translating it yields CASSIGGAGQTQYF.

The rearrangement uses TRBV5-1 and TRBJ1-2; D gene ambiguous. Per the germline V gene, CDR1 is SGHRS and CDR2 is YFSETQ. The CDR3 consists of 14 residues. V lost 0 bases and J 6 bases, leaving 12 bases between the germline ends. The CDR3 region is CASSLGLSRDGYTF. In DNA, the CDR3 is TGCGCCAGCAGCTTGGGGTTGAGTCGAGATGGCTACACCTTC.